The TCR beta chain under discussion was sequenced for a study of CD8 T cells in ankylosing spondylitis. Findings and caveats of the study: In ankylosing spondylitis blood, a motif of about eight highly homologous TCR beta variants appeared characteristic.

This clonotype was counted at least ten times. Its antigen is not known. By quantitative 5'-RACE with molecular barcodes, the TCR beta libraries were made. TCRdb processed the 5' RACE reads anew with MiXCR; each CDR3 protein has one entry. In the table there are about 460,000 distinct CDR3 sequences, about 5% of which are singletons. The length of the CDR3 is 13 residues. Trimming shortened V by 7 bases and J by 2 bases, and 12 bases separated the two germline ends. Germline CDR1 and CDR2: SQVTM and ANQGSEA. V gene TRBV29-1 combines with J gene TRBJ2-1; no definite D call. Input material: blood, either unsorted or a sorted T cell fraction (not recorded which). The receptor was isolated from a male donor with ankylosing spondylitis. CDR3 in DNA: TGCAGCGCCCGCGATGGTCCCTACAATGAGCAGTTCTTC. Residues: CSARDGPYNEQFF.